Included here is one TCR beta chain sequence, with context. This sample is drawn from a study of blood T cell repertoires in COVID-19. At the level of the study: Acute and convalescent COVID-19 samples came from the United States, Italy and Spain. T cells, B-cell-depleted T cells, or PBMCs supplied cDNA or gDNA.

Per the original methods: Reference gene primer amplification gave nucleated cell count estimates. Assay used: immunoSEQ multiplex PCR; TCRdb lists only in-frame clones, some missing. V, J and clone size were drawn from that table, and D and trimming were deduced from the DNA. The data hold approximately 300,000 clones, with around 92% observed a single time. Trimming stripped 5 bases from V and 4 bases from J, with 13 bases between. Germline values: CDR1 SGHRS, CDR2 YFSETQ. This CDR3 has 14 residues. The receptor was derived from a man between 18 and 29 years old who had recovered from COVID-19. Material for sequencing was peripheral blood. The V call is TRBV5-1, the J call TRBJ2-1; TRBD2 is a possible D gene (6 bases). This chain's CDR3 is CASRSGGTYNEQFF. CDR3 coding DNA: TGCGCCAGCAGAAGCGGAGGGACTTACAATGAGCAGTTCTTC.